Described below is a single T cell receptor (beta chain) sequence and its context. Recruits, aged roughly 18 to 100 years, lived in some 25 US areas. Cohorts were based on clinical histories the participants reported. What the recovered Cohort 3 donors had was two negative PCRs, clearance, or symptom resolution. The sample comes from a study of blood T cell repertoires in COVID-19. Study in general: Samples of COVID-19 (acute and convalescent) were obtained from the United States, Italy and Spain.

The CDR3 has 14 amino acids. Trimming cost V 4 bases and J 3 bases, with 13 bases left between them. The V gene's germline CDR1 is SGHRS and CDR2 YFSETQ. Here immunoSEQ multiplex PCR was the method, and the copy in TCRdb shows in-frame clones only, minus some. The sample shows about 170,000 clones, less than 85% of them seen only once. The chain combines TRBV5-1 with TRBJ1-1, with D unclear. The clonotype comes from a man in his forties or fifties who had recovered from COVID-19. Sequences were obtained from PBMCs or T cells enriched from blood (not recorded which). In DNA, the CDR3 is TGCGCCAGCAGCCTCCCCGGGGTGGACACTGAAGCTTTCTTT. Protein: CASSLPGVDTEAFF.